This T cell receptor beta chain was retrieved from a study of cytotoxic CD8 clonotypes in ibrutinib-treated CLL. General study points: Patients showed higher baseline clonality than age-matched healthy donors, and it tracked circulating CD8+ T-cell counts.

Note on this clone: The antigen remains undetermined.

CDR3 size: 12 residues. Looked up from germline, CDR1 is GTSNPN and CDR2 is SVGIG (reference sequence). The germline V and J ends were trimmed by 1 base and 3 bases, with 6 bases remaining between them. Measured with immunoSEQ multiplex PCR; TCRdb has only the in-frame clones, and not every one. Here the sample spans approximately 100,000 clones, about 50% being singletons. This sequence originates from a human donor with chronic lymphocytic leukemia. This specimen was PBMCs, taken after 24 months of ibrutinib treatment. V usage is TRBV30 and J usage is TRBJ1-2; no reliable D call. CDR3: CAWSAGYYGYTF. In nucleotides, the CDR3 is TGTGCCTGGAGTGCCGGCTACTATGGCTACACCTTC.